Listed here are 10 T cell receptor beta chains from one sample, sequenced in a study of blood T cell repertoires in COVID-19. Clones were sequenced by immunoSEQ multiplex PCR, and TCRdb holds only the in-frame ones, with some missing. The table shows approximately 82,000 clones, with more than 80% occurring only once. The sample taken for sequencing was peripheral blood. The source is a human donor in a cohort sampled during active COVID-19.

This clone has a count of ten or more. The chain is built from TRBV10-3 and TRBJ2-7, with unresolved D. Germline V lookup: CDR1 ENHRY, CDR2 SYGVKD. There are 16 residues in the CDR3. Trimming took off 0 bases at V and 0 bases at J, with 12 bases between the two ends. CDR3 amino acids: CAISESKLRSSYEQYF. CDR3 nucleotide sequence: TGTGCCATCAGTGAGTCGAAGTTACGGAGCTCCTACGAGCAGTACTTC.

The sample holds one count of this clone. The rearrangement uses TRBV3-1 (or the pseudogene TRBV3-2) and TRBJ1-5; D is unclear. Trimming left V 1 base short and J 0 bases short, with 7 bases between. Germline V gives CDR1 LGHDT, CDR2 YNNKEL (reference sequence). The CDR3 consists of 15 residues. The CDR3 sequence: CASSQGHLSNQPQHF. The CDR3 DNA reads as TGTGCCAGCAGCCAAGGACACCTTAGCAATCAGCCCCAGCATTTT.

On this clone itself: This sample also contains other DNA sequences that code for the same CDR3. V gene TRBV7-2 combines with J gene TRBJ2-3; the match to TRBD2 covers 10 bases. The CDR3 has 16 residues. V dropped 5 bases and J dropped 3; count of bases not matched to a gene: 8. Germline CDR1 is SGHTA and CDR2 is FQGNSA. CDR3: CASSLALAGSTDTQYF. The DNA for the CDR3 is TGTGCCAGCAGCCTCGCACTAGCGGGATCTACAGATACGCAGTATTTT.

The chain carries TRBV6-5 and TRBJ2-2; TRBD1 aligns across 8 bases. In germline, CDR1 is MNHEY, CDR2 SVGAGI. This CDR3 has 14 amino acids. J lost 15 bases, V lost 5 bases, and 14 bases had no gene match. DNA for the CDR3: TGTGCCAGCAGTCCGGACAGGGCGGTGGGTAGGGTGTTTTTT. Translated: CASSPDRAVGRVFF.

The chain employs TRBV5-1 and TRBJ2-5; D is undetermined. V was shortened by 2 bases and J by 3 bases, with 8 bases between the two germline ends. CDR1 and CDR2 from the germline V gene are SGHRS and YFSETQ. This CDR3 is 13 amino acids long. The CDR3 loop reads CASSFPAEETQYF. The CDR3 bases are TGCGCCAGCAGCTTTCCTGCGGAAGAGACCCAGTACTTC.

The rearrangement uses TRBV3-1 (or the pseudogene TRBV3-2) and TRBJ2-2; maybe TRBD1 (6 bases). Trimming removed 4 bases from V and 5 bases from J, with 20 bases in between. Germline V lookup: CDR1 LGHDT, CDR2 YNNKEL (reference sequence). This CDR3 has 17 amino acids. CDR3 sequence (DNA): TGTGCCAGCAGCCGCCCTTTTCAGGGGCGCAGGACCGGGGAGCTGTTTTTT. The encoded protein is CASSRPFQGRRTGELFF.

The rearrangement links TRBV7-2 to TRBJ1-6, with TRBD1 as a possible D gene (5 bases). Trimming cost V 5 bases and J 7 bases, with 12 bases left between them. This CDR3 is built from 14 residues. CDR1 SGHTA and CDR2 FQGNSA come from the germline V gene. CDR3 protein: CASSRDFRNSPLHF. Here the CDR3 DNA reads TGTGCCAGCAGCCGGGACTTCCGAAATTCACCCCTCCACTTT.

This chain connects TRBV3-1 (or the pseudogene TRBV3-2) to TRBJ2-7, with TRBD1 matching 12 bases. The germline V gene has CDR1 LGHDT and CDR2 YNNKEL (reference sequence). The trim removed 4 bases at V and 6 bases at J, leaving 4 bases unmatched. The CDR3 has 14 residues. The CDR3, as DNA: TGTGCCAGCAGCCCCCGGGACAGGGGGCGCGAGCAGTACTTC. It translates to CASSPRDRGREQYF.

The genes are TRBV5-1 and TRBJ1-2; TRBD1 agrees at 7 bases. The germline V gene has CDR1 SGHRS and CDR2 YFSETQ. The V and J ends lost 5 bases and 3 bases, in that order; junction bases with no gene match: 10. The CDR3 totals 15 residues. The CDR3 here is CASRIGGVEDYGYTF. The CDR3 DNA sequence: TGCGCCAGCAGAATAGGGGGCGTGGAGGACTATGGCTACACCTTC.

DNA for the CDR3: TGTGCCAGCAGCGCGAGCGGGGGGCCGACCTACGAGCAGTACTTC. Translated, it gives CASSASGGPTYEQYF. The chain joins TRBV9 to TRBJ2-7; TRBD2 aligns across 9 bases. Germline lookup yields CDR1 SGDLS and CDR2 YYNGEE. V lost 3 bases, J lost 2 bases, and 6 bases stayed unmatched. The CDR3 runs 15 residues.